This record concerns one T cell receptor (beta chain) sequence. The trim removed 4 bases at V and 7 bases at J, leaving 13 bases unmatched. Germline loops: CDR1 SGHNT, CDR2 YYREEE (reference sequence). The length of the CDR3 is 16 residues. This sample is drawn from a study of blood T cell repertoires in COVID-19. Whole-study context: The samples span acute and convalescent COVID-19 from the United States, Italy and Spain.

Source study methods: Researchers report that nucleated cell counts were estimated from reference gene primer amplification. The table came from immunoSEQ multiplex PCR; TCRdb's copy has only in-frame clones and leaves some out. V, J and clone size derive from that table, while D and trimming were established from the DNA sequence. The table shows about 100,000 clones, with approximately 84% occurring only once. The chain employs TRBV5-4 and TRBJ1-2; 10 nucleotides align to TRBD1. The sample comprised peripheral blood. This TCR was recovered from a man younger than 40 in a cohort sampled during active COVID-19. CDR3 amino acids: CASSPGQGVVLRGYTF. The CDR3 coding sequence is TGTGCCAGCAGCCCTGGACAGGGGGTCGTCTTGCGTGGCTACACCTTC.